This T cell receptor beta chain was observed in a study of control samples from healthy donors and cancer patients (dated by TCRdb to the early 2020s). The junction carries 17 bases between V and J, which are trimmed by 6 bases and 0 bases respectively. As encoded in the germline V gene (reference sequence), CDR1 is SEHNR while CDR2 is FQNEAQ. The CDR3, cysteine through phenylalanine, is 16 amino acids long. Here the CDR3 DNA is all that survives: 48 bases in frame from base 1. About this clone: Its antigen is currently not known. Base qualities are not provided; no much larger clone lies one nucleotide away.

The method was the immunoSEQ multiplex PCR assay. Here the immuneACCESS table is served through TCRdb, limited to in-frame sequences with V and J called. Missing clones are a known gap in these copies; in checked studies unresolved V genes cover under half, and the rest lacks a known reason. Counted in this sample were around 93,000 clones; around 88% of them appeared once. The leading ten clones occupy roughly 13% of the sample. This receptor was identified in a man in his thirties or forties in good health. The chain is made from TRBV7-9 and TRBJ1-1; matching of 5 bases hints at TRBD1 as the D gene. Sequencing was done on a sample of blood. The CDR3 loop reads CASSQQGKLVNTEAFF. DNA sequence: TGTGCCAGCAGTCAGCAGGGAAAGTTGGTGAACACTGAAGCTTTCTTT.